A selection of T cell receptor beta chains follows, all from one sample in a study of blood T cell repertoires in COVID-19. The repertoire was sequenced with immunoSEQ multiplex PCR; TCRdb's copy has only in-frame clones and lacks some. This sample has about 180,000 clones, with roughly 82% found just once. The sequenced sample consisted of PBMCs or T cells enriched from blood (not recorded which). The receptors come from a middle-aged man who had recovered from COVID-19. The CDR3 runs from the conserved cysteine through the conserved F or W. D genes are given only for firm matches. The size of a clone is reported for some rows only, either as once, few or many, or as a class for expanded clones.

d_call	clone_size	cdr3_length	v_call	j_call	cdr3_nt	cdr3_aa
NA	NA	15	TRBV9	TRBJ1-5	TGTGCCAGCAGCGTAGAGGGACATCCATTTCAGCCCCAGCATTTT	CASSVEGHPFQPQHF
NA	NA	13	TRBV18	TRBJ2-7	TGTGCCAGCTCACGAGGGCCCTCCGACGAGCAGTACTTC	CASSRGPSDEQYF
TRBD1	NA	14	TRBV7-9	TRBJ1-1	TGTGCCAGCAGCTTAGACGTGGACAGGGCTGAAGCTTTCTTT	CASSLDVDRAEAFF
TRBD2	NA	15	TRBV6-5	TRBJ2-3	TGTGCCAGCACCCGCTTGGGTAGCGGGGGGGATACGCAGTATTTT	CASTRLGSGGDTQYF
NA	NA	15	TRBV6-5	TRBJ1-5	TGTGCCAGCAGGGACGTGGGGGCCGGGGATCAGCCCCAGCATTTT	CASRDVGAGDQPQHF
TRBD1	NA	15	TRBV27	TRBJ1-2	TGTGCCAGCAGTTTATTAGGACAGGGGGCATGGGGCTACACCTTC	CASSLLGQGAWGYTF
TRBD1	NA	18	TRBV19	TRBJ1-1	TGTGCCAGTAGTAGGCTCCGGGACAGGGGGTCTGTGGACACTGAAGCTTTCTTT	CASSRLRDRGSVDTEAFF
NA	NA	14	TRBV6-5	TRBJ1-3	TGTGCCAGCACCCAAAGTCAGTTCGGGAACACCATATATTTT	CASTQSQFGNTIYF
TRBD1	few	13	TRBV6-4	TRBJ1-5	TGTGCCAGCAGTGAAGGGGGCGGTCAGCCCCAGCATTTT	CASSEGGGQPQHF
NA	NA	15	TRBV10-2	TRBJ2-3	TGCGCCAGCAGTGAGTGGGGGGTAAGCACAGATACGCAGTATTTT	CASSEWGVSTDTQYF
TRBD1	NA	14	TRBV2	TRBJ2-7	TGTGCCAGCAGCAGGACAGGCGTTGCCTACGAGCAGTACTTC	CASSRTGVAYEQYF
NA	NA	18	TRBV27	TRBJ2-6	TGTGCCAGCAGTTTATCGTACCTTCTAGATTCTGGGGCCAACGTCCTGACTTTC	CASSLSYLLDSGANVLTF
NA	few	11	TRBV28	TRBJ2-7	TGTGCCAGCAGTTATCGCTACGAGCAGTACTTC	CASSYRYEQYF
NA	NA	16	TRBV10-1	TRBJ1-1	TGCGCCAGCAGTGAGTCGAGGGACACTCGAAGGTTTGAAGCTTTCTTT	CASSESRDTRRFEAFF
NA	NA	13	TRBV14	TRBJ1-1	TGTGCCAGCAGCCAAGTACGAGACACTGAAGCTTTCTTT	CASSQVRDTEAFF
NA	NA	13	TRBV2	TRBJ1-1	TGTGCCAGCAGTGGCGGACAGTTCACTGAAGCTTTCTTT	CASSGGQFTEAFF
NA	NA	15	TRBV6-1	TRBJ1-5	TGTGCCAGCAGTGAATGGGGCTTAACAGGTCAGCCCCAGCATTTT	CASSEWGLTGQPQHF
NA	NA	14	TRBV5-6	TRBJ2-1	TGTGCCAGCAGCTTTTTAGTTATGTACAATGAGCAGTTCTTC	CASSFLVMYNEQFF
NA	NA	14	TRBV28	TRBJ2-7	TGTGCCAGCCTGGCTGGACAGTTCGCCTACGAGCAGTACTTC	CASLAGQFAYEQYF
TRBD1	NA	16	TRBV3-1/TRBV3-2	TRBJ1-6	TGTGCCAGCTCCCTCAAGGCTGGACAGGGAACATCACCCCTCCACTTT	CASSLKAGQGTSPLHF
NA	NA	15	TRBV4-1	TRBJ1-5	TGCGCCAGCAGCCAAGGACAGGTTAGCAATCAGCCCCAGCATTTT	CASSQGQVSNQPQHF
TRBD1	NA	13	TRBV7-8	TRBJ1-2	TGTGCCAGCAGCTGGGACAGTAACTATGGCTACACCTTC	CASSWDSNYGYTF
TRBD1	NA	14	TRBV10-3	TRBJ2-1	TGTGCCATCAGTGGAGGGACAGGGGTGAATGAGCAGTTCTTC	CAISGGTGVNEQFF
NA	NA	17	TRBV19	TRBJ1-5	TGTGCCAGTAGTGCCGGGAACCCAGGACGTAGCAATCAGCCCCAGCATTTT	CASSAGNPGRSNQPQHF
TRBD2	NA	19	TRBV5-1	TRBJ2-1	TGCGCCAGCAGCTTGGTTGCGGCGGGGGGACTCCCTTCCTACAATGAGCAGTTCTTC	CASSLVAAGGLPSYNEQFF
TRBD1	NA	13	TRBV6-9	TRBJ1-1	TGTGCCAGCAGCAGGACAGGGAAGACTGAAGCTTTCTTT	CASSRTGKTEAFF
NA	NA	13	TRBV5-4	TRBJ2-2	TGTGCCAGCAGGGGGCAGAACACCGGGGAGCTGTTTTTT	CASRGQNTGELFF
TRBD1	NA	15	TRBV29-1	TRBJ2-2	TGCAGCGTTGAGCCCGGGACAGGGGGTTCCGGGGAGCTGTTTTTT	CSVEPGTGGSGELFF
TRBD2	NA	14	TRBV14	TRBJ2-3	TGTGCCAGCAGCTGGCGTAGCGGGAAAGATACGCAGTATTTT	CASSWRSGKDTQYF
TRBD2	NA	16	TRBV7-8	TRBJ2-5	TGTGCCAGCAGCTACTCTAGCGGGGGGATCCAAGAGACCCAGTACTTC	CASSYSSGGIQETQYF
TRBD1	NA	16	TRBV10-2	TRBJ2-1	TGCGCCAGCAGCCCTCCGACAGGGACGTCCTACAATGAGCAGTTCTTC	CASSPPTGTSYNEQFF
TRBD1	NA	16	TRBV5-1	TRBJ1-1	TGCGCCAGCAGCTTGGGAGGGGGCTCAGGTGGCACTGAAGCTTTCTTT	CASSLGGGSGGTEAFF
TRBD1	NA	14	TRBV2	TRBJ2-7	TGTGCCAGCGTTGGACAGGGAAACTCCTACGAGCAGTACTTC	CASVGQGNSYEQYF
TRBD1	NA	14	TRBV7-9	TRBJ1-1	TGTGCCAGCAGCATAAGAGGGGGCGACACTGAAGCTTTCTTT	CASSIRGGDTEAFF
TRBD1	NA	14	TRBV10-3	TRBJ1-2	TGTGCCCTAAAGCCGGGACAGGGGGCAGGAGGCTACACCTTC	CALKPGQGAGGYTF
TRBD1	NA	15	TRBV5-1	TRBJ2-7	TGCGCCAGCAGCTCACCCGACAGGGGACTCTACGAGCAGTACTTC	CASSSPDRGLYEQYF
NA	NA	15	TRBV4-1	TRBJ1-5	TGCGCCAGCAGCCAAGAAAGGACTCAAGATCAGCCCCAGCATTTT	CASSQERTQDQPQHF